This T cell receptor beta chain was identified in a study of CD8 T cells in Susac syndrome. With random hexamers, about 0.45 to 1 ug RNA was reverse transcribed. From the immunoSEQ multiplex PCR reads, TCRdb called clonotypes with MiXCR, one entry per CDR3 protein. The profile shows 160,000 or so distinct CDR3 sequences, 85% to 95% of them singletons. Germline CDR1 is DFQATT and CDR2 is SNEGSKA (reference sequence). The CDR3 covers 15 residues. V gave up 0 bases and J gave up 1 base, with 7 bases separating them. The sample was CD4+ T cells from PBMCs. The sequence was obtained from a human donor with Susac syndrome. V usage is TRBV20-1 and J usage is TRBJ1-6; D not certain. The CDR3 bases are TGCAGTGCTAGAGATCGGGGTTCCTATAATTCACCCCTCCACTTT. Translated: CSARDRGSYNSPLHF.